A selection of T cell receptor beta chains follows, all from one sample in a study of cytomegalovirus exposure and HLA in healthy donors. Using immunoSEQ multiplex PCR, the repertoire was profiled, and TCRdb retains in-frame clones only, with some absent. The sample holds 120,000 or so clones, around 78% seen once. The material sequenced was PBMCs. The receptors here all came from a young man in good health and CMV-seropositive. CDR3s include the opening cysteine and the closing phenylalanine or tryptophan. Each record gives: CDR3 DNA, CDR3 protein, J gene, clone size, V gene, D gene. D genes are given only for firm matches. Rows may omit the clone size; those that give it use once, few, many or a size class.

TGCGCCAGCAGCTCAGACACCACCAACACTGAAGCTTTCTTT CASSSDTTNTEAFF TRBJ1-1 . TRBV5-1 .
TGTGCCAGCTCAATCAGGGAGGGGGAAAAACTGTTTTTT CASSIREGEKLFF TRBJ1-4 . TRBV27 .
TGTGCCAGCAGCTTCTATTACCGGGAGGAGGGGTACTATGGCTACACCTTC CASSFYYREEGYYGYTF TRBJ1-2 once TRBV7-3 .
TGTGCCAGCAGCCCCAAGACAGGGAGTACTGCTTTCTTT CASSPKTGSTAFF TRBJ1-1 . TRBV9 TRBD1
TGTGCCAGCAGCTTAGGATTCGGGAATCAGCCCCAGCATTTT CASSLGFGNQPQHF TRBJ1-5 . TRBV7-6 .
TGTGCCTGGCTAAGGACAGATAACTATGGCTACACCTTC CAWLRTDNYGYTF TRBJ1-2 . TRBV30 .
TGCGCCAGCAGCCAAGTAGCGGCGAACACCGGGGAGCTGTTTTTT CASSQVAANTGELFF TRBJ2-2 . TRBV4-1 .
TGTGCCAGCAGTTACTTCGGGACTAGCGGCGGTGAGCAGTTCTTC CASSYFGTSGGEQFF TRBJ2-1 . TRBV6-5 TRBD2
TGTGCCAGCAGCCCCCATTACGCGGAGACCCAGTACTTC CASSPHYAETQYF TRBJ2-5 . TRBV11-2 .
TGTGCCAGCAGTTTACAGGGGATGGGAGGCTACACCTTC CASSLQGMGGYTF TRBJ1-2 . TRBV27 .
TGTGCCAGCAGGGTCCAGGGCGCTTCGGAGACCCAGTACTTC CASRVQGASETQYF TRBJ2-5 . TRBV6-5 .
TGTGCCAGCAGCGTAGGAGGGTTTGGGGGCCGGGGCTACACCTTC CASSVGGFGGRGYTF TRBJ1-2 . TRBV9 .
TGCAGCGTTGTCGGGGGATTGAACACTGAAGCTTTCTTT CSVVGGLNTEAFF TRBJ1-1 . TRBV29-1 .
TGTGCCAGCAGCTTATATAGGGACAGTGCCTACGAGCAGTACTTC CASSLYRDSAYEQYF TRBJ2-7 . TRBV11-2 TRBD1
TGTGCCAGCAGCCCCTACAGGGGGGAGGTGCTGGGGGCTTTCTTT CASSPYRGEVLGAFF TRBJ1-1 . TRBV7-2 TRBD1
TGTGCCAGTTTAGGGGGTGTGAACACTGAAGCTTTCTTT CASLGGVNTEAFF TRBJ1-1 . TRBV2 .
TGTGCCAGCAGCCCGGCCGGGACAGGGTACTACGAGCAGTACTTC CASSPAGTGYYEQYF TRBJ2-7 . TRBV5-6 TRBD1
TGTGCCAGTAGTCATTTAGCGGGGGGGTACTACAATGAGCAGTTCTTC CASSHLAGGYYNEQFF TRBJ2-1 . TRBV19 TRBD2
TGTGCCAGCAGCCTACAGGAGGGAGGTAATTCACCCCTCCACTTT CASSLQEGGNSPLHF TRBJ1-6 . TRBV27 .
TGTGCCAGTAGTATAGATTCTCGGAGGGCAGGCTACACCTTC CASSIDSRRAGYTF TRBJ1-2 . TRBV19 .
TGTGCCAGCAGTTATAAGGCAGGGCCTTATGGCTACACCTTC CASSYKAGPYGYTF TRBJ1-2 . TRBV6-5 .
TGTGCCAGCAGCTTGGCCTCGGCGGTAGGCACCATATATTTT CASSLASAVGTIYF TRBJ1-3 . TRBV5-6 .
TGTGCCAGCAGCCGACTAGCGGGGGGGCCCTTACCCTCCTACAATGAGCAGTTCTTC CASSRLAGGPLPSYNEQFF TRBJ2-1 . TRBV7-9 TRBD2
TGCGCCAGCAGTGAGTCGGTGGGTCGGGGGAGAGAGACCCAGTACTTC CASSESVGRGRETQYF TRBJ2-5 . TRBV10-1 .
TGTGCCAGCAGCATGATCGGACTTCCGAGGGATGGCTACACCTTC CASSMIGLPRDGYTF TRBJ1-2 . TRBV7-9 .
TGTGCCAGCAGCCAAAACAGGGCGAACACCGGGGAGCTGTTTTTT CASSQNRANTGELFF TRBJ2-2 . TRBV2 .
TGTGCCAGCAGCTCAACCCAGCGAATTCAGTACTTC CASSSTQRIQYF TRBJ2-4 . TRBV11-1 .
TGTGCCAGCAGCGTAGGGGTAGGAACGGGGTACGAGCAGTACTTC CASSVGVGTGYEQYF TRBJ2-7 . TRBV9 .
TGTGCCAGCAGCTTGGGCCCCACCGGTAATTCACCCCTCCACTTT CASSLGPTGNSPLHF TRBJ1-6 few TRBV5-5 .
TGCGCCAGCAGCTCGGGGGGGGACAATCGAAACACCATATATTTT CASSSGGDNRNTIYF TRBJ1-3 . TRBV5-1 .
TGTGCCACCACCCGGTGGACTAATGAGCAGTTCTTC CATTRWTNEQFF TRBJ2-1 . TRBV6-5 .
TGTGCCAGCTCACCTGGGACAGGGATGGAGACCCAGTACTTC CASSPGTGMETQYF TRBJ2-5 . TRBV18 TRBD1
TGTGCCAGCAGCTCTAGAAGGTTTAGCTCCTACAATGAGCAGTTCTTC CASSSRRFSSYNEQFF TRBJ2-1 . TRBV7-8 .
TGTGCCACCGCCCCGGGTCATACTAGTTTGGGCACAGATACGCAGTATTTT CATAPGHTSLGTDTQYF TRBJ2-3 . TRBV12-1 .
TGTGCCAGCAGCTTATTCGAGGCTTCGGGCACTGAAGCTTTCTTT CASSLFEASGTEAFF TRBJ1-1 . TRBV7-6 .
TGTGCCAGCAGCGAACAGGGTAACTATGGCTACACCTTC CASSEQGNYGYTF TRBJ1-2 . TRBV9 .
TGTGCCATAGGCCGGGACAGTAGCAATCAGCCCCAGCATTTT CAIGRDSSNQPQHF TRBJ1-5 . TRBV6-4 TRBD1
TGTGCCAGCAGTCTACAGGGGGCATGGTCAGATACGCAGTATTTT CASSLQGAWSDTQYF TRBJ2-3 . TRBV6-6 TRBD1
TGTGCCACCGCAGCACCCCAACTCGGACATATGAACACTGAAGCTTTCTTT CATAAPQLGHMNTEAFF TRBJ1-1 . TRBV18 .
TGTGCCAGCAGTCCAAACAGGTTGAGCTACACCTTC CASSPNRLSYTF TRBJ1-2 once TRBV28 .
TGTGCCAGTAGTATAGATGGCAGTCTGCCTGCCTATGGCTACACCTTC CASSIDGSLPAYGYTF TRBJ1-2 . TRBV19 .
TGCGCCAGCAGACAGGCGAACACTGAAGCTTTCTTT CASRQANTEAFF TRBJ1-1 . TRBV10-2 .
TGCAGCGTCTCTTCGACAGGAGGAAACACCATATATTTT CSVSSTGGNTIYF TRBJ1-3 . TRBV29-1 .
TGTGCCAGCAGCCGGACACCTAACACTGAAGCTTTCTTT CASSRTPNTEAFF TRBJ1-1 . TRBV5-4 .
TGCAGCGCTTCCAGGGGAACTGAAGCTTTCTTT CSASRGTEAFF TRBJ1-1 . TRBV29-1 .
TGTGCCAGCTGGTCGACAGTCAACACCGGGGAGCTGTTTTTT CASWSTVNTGELFF TRBJ2-2 . TRBV6-5 .
TGTGCCAGCAGAAGACAAGGGGTAGATGAGCAGTTCTTC CASRRQGVDEQFF TRBJ2-1 . TRBV5-4 .
TGTGCCAGCAGTAGTCAGGGGTTCGTCGAGACCCAGTACTTC CASSSQGFVETQYF TRBJ2-5 . TRBV25-1 .
TGTGCCAGCAGCCTAGGGGCCGTAAGCTACGAGCAGTACTTC CASSLGAVSYEQYF TRBJ2-7 . TRBV11-2 .
TGTGCCAGCAGCTACCTCACTAGCGGGGTTTTCTCCTACGAGCAGTACTTC CASSYLTSGVFSYEQYF TRBJ2-7 . TRBV7-2 TRBD2
TGTGCCAGCAGCTTATGGCCAGATACGCAGTATTTT CASSLWPDTQYF TRBJ2-3 . TRBV7-8 .
TGTGCCAGCAGTTACGGCTCTGGAGTGAACACTGAAGCTTTCTTT CASSYGSGVNTEAFF TRBJ1-1 . TRBV7-8 .
TGTGCCAGCACCTGGGGTGTGGACAGCGAAGCTTTCTTT CASTWGVDSEAFF TRBJ1-1 . TRBV7-9 .
TGTGCCAGCAGCCAAGAAGGCAGGGGAGCTAATGAAAAACTGTTTTTT CASSQEGRGANEKLFF TRBJ1-4 . TRBV4-2 .
TGTGCCAGCAGTTCCTTAAGCGGGAACACCGGGGAGCTGTTTTTT CASSSLSGNTGELFF TRBJ2-2 . TRBV28 .
TGTGCCAGCAGCTTAACGGCGGGTTCAGATACGCAGTATTTT CASSLTAGSDTQYF TRBJ2-3 . TRBV7-3 .
TGTGCCAGCAGTTCCCCAAAGAGGGTCGCGGGGGGAGGGGAGACCCAGTACTTC CASSSPKRVAGGGETQYF TRBJ2-5 . TRBV9 TRBD2
TGTGCCAGCAGTTTGGGAGGGGCAGTCGAGCAGTACTTC CASSLGGAVEQYF TRBJ2-7 once TRBV28 TRBD2
TGTGCCAGCAGTTTATCCGGACGGGGGAGCACAGATACGCAGTATTTT CASSLSGRGSTDTQYF TRBJ2-3 . TRBV28 .
TGTGCCAGCATGGGACATACCTACGAGCAGTACTTC CASMGHTYEQYF TRBJ2-7 . TRBV27 .